The source of this T cell receptor (beta chain) is a study of blood T cell repertoires in COVID-19. Background on the study: Material from acute and convalescent COVID-19 was sourced from the United States, Italy and Spain.

Generated by immunoSEQ multiplex PCR, the TCRdb table keeps only in-frame clones and is missing some. In the table there are hundreds of thousands of clones, around 90% of which are singletons. Sequencing was performed on peripheral blood. This clonotype was obtained from a man in his sixties with acute or convalescent COVID-19.

CDR3 residues: CASSFYRAEKLFF. The CDR3 region has the DNA TGTGCCAGCTCATTCTACAGGGCGGAAAAACTGTTTTTT. The chain joins TRBV18 to TRBJ1-4; D is perhaps TRBD1 (6 bases). CDR3 size: 13 residues. In germline, CDR1 is KGHSH, CDR2 LQKENI. Between the trimmed V and J ends, which lost 5 bases and 8 bases, there was a span of 12 bases.